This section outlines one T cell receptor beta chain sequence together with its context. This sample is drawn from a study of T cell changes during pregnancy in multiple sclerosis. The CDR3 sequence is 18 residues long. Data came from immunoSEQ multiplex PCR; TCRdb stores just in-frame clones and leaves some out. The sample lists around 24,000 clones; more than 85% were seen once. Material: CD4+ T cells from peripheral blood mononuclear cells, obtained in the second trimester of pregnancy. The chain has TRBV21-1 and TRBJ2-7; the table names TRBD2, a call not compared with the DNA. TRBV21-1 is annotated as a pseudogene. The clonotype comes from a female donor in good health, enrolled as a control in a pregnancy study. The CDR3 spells CASSPQREGRIRTYEQYF. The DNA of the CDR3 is TGTGCCAGCAGCCCCCAGCGGGAGGGCCGGATTAGGACCTACGAGCAGTACTTC.